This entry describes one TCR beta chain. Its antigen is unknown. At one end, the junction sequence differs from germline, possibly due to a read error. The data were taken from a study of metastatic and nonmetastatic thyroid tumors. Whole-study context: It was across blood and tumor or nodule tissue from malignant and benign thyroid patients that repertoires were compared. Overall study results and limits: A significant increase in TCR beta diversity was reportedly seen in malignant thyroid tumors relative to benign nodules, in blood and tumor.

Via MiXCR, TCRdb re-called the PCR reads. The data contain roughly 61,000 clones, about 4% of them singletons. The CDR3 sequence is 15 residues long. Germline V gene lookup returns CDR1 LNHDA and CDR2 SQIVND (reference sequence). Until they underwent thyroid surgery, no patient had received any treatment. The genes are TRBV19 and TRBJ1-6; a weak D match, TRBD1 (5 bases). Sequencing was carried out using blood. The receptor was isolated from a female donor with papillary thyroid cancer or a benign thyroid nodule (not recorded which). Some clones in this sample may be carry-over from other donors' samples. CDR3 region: CAGTGGFSYNSRLHF. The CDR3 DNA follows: TGTGCCGGTACCGGGGGGTTCTCCTATAATTCACGCCTCCACTTT.